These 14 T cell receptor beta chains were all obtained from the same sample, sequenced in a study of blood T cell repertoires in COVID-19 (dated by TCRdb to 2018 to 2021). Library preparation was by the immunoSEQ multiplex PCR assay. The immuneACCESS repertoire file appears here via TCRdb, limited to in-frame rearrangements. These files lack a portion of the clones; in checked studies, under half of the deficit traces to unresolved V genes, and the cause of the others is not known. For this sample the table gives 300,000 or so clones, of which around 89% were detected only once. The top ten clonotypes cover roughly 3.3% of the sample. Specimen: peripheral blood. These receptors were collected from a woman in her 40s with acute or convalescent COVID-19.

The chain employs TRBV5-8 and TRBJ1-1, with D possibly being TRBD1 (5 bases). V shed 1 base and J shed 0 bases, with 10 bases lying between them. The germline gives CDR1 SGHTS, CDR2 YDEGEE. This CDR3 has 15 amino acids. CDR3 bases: TGTGCCAGCAGCTTGTACAGACAGATGAACACTGAAGCTTTCTTT. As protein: CASSLYRQMNTEAFF.

Here the CDR3 reads CASSYLRGVGGTEAFF. The CDR3 region has the DNA TGTGCCAGCAGTTATCTCCGGGGAGTTGGTGGGACTGAAGCTTTCTTT. The chain links TRBV6-5 to TRBJ1-1, with no clear D. Germline V CDR1 and CDR2: MNHEY, SVGAGI. The ends were cut back, 3 bases at V and 5 bases at J, with 19 bases in the middle. The CDR3 is made up of 16 amino acids.

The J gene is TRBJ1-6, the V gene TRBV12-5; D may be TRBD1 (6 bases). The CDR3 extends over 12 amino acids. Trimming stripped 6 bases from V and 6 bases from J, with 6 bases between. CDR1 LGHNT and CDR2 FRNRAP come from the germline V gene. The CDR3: CASGQGNSPLHF. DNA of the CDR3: TGTGCTAGTGGACAGGGTAATTCACCCCTCCACTTT.

CDR3 protein: CASSQVRPLGETQYF. For the CDR3, the DNA is TGTGCCAGCAGCCAAGTGCGTCCCCTCGGGGAGACCCAGTACTTC. The V gene is TRBV14, the J gene TRBJ2-5; D is uncertain. Germline CDR1 reads SGHDN; CDR2 reads FVKESK. The CDR3 loop spans 15 amino acids. V was pared by 1 base and J by 5 bases, with 14 bases between.

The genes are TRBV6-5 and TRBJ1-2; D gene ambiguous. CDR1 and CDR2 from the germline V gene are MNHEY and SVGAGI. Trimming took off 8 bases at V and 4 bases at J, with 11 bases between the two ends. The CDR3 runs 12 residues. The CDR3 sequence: CASGRSSYGYTF. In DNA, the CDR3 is TGTGCCAGCGGCAGGTCATCCTATGGCTACACCTTC.

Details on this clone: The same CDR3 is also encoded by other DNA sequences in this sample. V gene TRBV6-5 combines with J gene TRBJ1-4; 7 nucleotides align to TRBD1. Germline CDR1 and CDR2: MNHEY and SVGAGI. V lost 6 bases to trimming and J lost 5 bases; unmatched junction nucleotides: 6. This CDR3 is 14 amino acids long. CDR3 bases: TGTGCCAGCAGCCGGGACAGCCTCAATGAAAAACTGTTTTTT. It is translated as CASSRDSLNEKLFF.

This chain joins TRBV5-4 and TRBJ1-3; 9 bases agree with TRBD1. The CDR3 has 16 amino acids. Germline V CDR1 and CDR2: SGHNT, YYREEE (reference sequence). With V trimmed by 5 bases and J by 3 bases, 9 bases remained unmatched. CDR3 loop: CASRMTQGAGGNTIYF. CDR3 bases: TGTGCCAGCAGAATGACACAGGGGGCGGGTGGAAACACCATATATTTT.

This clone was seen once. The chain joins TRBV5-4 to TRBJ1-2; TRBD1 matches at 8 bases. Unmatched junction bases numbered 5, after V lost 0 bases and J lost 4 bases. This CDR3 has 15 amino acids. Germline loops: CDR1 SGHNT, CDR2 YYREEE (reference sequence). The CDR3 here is CASSLGIGQGYGYTF. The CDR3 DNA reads TGTGCCAGCAGCTTGGGGATTGGACAGGGCTATGGCTACACCTTC. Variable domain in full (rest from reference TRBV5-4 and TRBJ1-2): ETGVTQSPTHLIKTRGQQVTLRCSSQSGHNTVSWYQQALGQGPQFIFQYYREEENGRGNFPPRFSGLQFPNYSSELNVNALELDDSALYLCASSLGIGQGYGYTFGSGTRLTVV.

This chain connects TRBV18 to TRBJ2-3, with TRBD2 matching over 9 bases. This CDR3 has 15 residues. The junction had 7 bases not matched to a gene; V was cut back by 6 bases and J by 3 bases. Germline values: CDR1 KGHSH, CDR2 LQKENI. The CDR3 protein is CASSVAGARTDTQYF. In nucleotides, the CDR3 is TGTGCCAGCTCGGTAGCGGGGGCCAGAACAGATACGCAGTATTTT.

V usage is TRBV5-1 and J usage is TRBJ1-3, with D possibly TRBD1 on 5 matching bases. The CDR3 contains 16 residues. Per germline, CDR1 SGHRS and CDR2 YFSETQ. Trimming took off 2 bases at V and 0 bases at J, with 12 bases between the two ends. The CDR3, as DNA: TGCGCCAGCAGCTTCGCCCCAGGGAACTCTGGAAACACCATATATTTT. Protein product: CASSFAPGNSGNTIYF.

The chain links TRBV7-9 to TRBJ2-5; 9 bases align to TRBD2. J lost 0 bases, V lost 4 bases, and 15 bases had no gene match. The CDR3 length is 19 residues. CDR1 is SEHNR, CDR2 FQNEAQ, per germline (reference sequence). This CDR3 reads CASSSTTSGLIPYQETQYF. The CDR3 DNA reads TGTGCCAGCAGCTCAACGACTAGCGGATTAATCCCGTACCAAGAGACCCAGTACTTC.

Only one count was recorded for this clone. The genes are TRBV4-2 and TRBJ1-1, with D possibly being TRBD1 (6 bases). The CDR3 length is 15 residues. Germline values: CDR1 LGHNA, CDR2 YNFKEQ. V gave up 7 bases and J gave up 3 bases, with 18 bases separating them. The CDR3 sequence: CASKETTGHHTEAFF. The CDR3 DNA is TGTGCCAGCAAGGAAACGACAGGACATCACACTGAAGCTTTCTTT.

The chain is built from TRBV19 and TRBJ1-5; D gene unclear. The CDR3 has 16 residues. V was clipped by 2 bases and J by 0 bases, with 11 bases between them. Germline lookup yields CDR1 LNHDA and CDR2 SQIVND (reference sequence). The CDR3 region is CASSILGPYSNQPQHF. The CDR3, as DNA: TGTGCCAGTAGTATATTGGGCCCTTATAGCAATCAGCCCCAGCATTTT.

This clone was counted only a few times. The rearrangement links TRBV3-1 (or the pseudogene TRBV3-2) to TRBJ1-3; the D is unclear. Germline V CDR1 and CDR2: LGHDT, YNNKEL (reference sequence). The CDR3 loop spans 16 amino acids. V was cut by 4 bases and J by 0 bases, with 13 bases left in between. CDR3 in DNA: TGTGCCAGCAGCCTTCCACCCTCCAGCTCTGGAAACACCATATATTTT. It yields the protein CASSLPPSSSGNTIYF.